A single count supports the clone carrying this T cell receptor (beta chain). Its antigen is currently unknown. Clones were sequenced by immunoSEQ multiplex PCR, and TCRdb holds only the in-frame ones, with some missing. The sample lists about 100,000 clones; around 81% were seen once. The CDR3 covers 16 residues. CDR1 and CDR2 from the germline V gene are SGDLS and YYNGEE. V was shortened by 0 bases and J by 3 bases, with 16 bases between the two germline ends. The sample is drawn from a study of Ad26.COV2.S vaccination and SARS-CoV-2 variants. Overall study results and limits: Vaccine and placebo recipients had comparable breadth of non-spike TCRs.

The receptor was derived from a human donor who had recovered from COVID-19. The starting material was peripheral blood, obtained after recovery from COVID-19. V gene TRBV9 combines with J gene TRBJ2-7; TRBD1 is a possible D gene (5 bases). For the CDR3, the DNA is TGTGCCAGCAGCGTAGATAGGGGATCCCCGTTCTACGAGCAGTACTTC. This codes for CASSVDRGSPFYEQYF.